This TCR beta chain originates from a study of blood T cell repertoires in COVID-19. Study-level information: The origin of the acute and convalescent COVID-19 samples was the United States, Italy and Spain. Sources were T cells, B-cell-depleted T cells, or PBMCs; the material itself was cDNA or gDNA.

Trimming stripped 2 bases from V and 1 base from J, with 5 bases between. CDR3 length: 13 residues. Methods used by the authors: How many nucleated cells were present was estimated from reference gene primer amplification. Clones were read by immunoSEQ multiplex PCR, and TCRdb kept only the in-frame ones, dropping some. For V, J and clone size, that table is used; D and trimming come from the DNA. The data show about 150,000 clones, around 87% seen once. The V gene is TRBV12-3 or TRBV12-4, the J gene TRBJ1-1; D call uncertain. The receptor comes from a woman aged 60-75 years with active COVID-19. Sequencing was done on a sample of peripheral blood. The CDR3 nucleotides read TGTGCCAGCAGTTTATCCCAGAACACTGAAGCTTTCTTT. The encoded protein is CASSLSQNTEAFF.